This T cell receptor beta chain was recovered during a study of T cells in Graves' hyperthyroidism and ophthalmopathy. Notes on the study in general: Separating ophthalmopathy from stable hyperthyroidism was achieved by a 13 V-J model.

The CDR3 regions of TCR beta were amplified from RNA transcripts. HTBI primers were employed in a first-round RT-PCR of the TCR CDR3. TCRdb re-called the multiplex PCR reads through MiXCR, storing one row per CDR3 protein. The sample yields under 400,000 distinct CDR3 sequences, around 18% seen once. The sample holds many counts of this clonotype. Its antigen remains unknown. V lost 4 bases and J lost 2; bases outside the gene matches: 1. Germline V gene sequence: CDR1 MNHEY, CDR2 SVGAGI. The CDR3 is made up of 14 amino acids. Inclusion characteristics of ophthalmopathy patients comprised a Clinical Activity Score of at least 3, a NOSPECS grade of at least 4, and duration under 3 months. Used for diagnoses were clinical symptoms, serum thyroxine and TRAb, thyroid ultrasound and orbital computed tomography. PBMCs were derived from about 9.1 ml fresh peripheral blood.

The V call is TRBV6-5, the J call TRBJ1-5, with 8 bases aligning to TRBD1. This clonotype was obtained from a woman aged 40 to 50 with Graves' ophthalmopathy. Sequencing was carried out using blood. In nucleotides, the CDR3 is TGTGCCAGCAGTTGGGGACAGGGCAATCAGCCCCAGCATTTT. Amino acid sequence: CASSWGQGNQPQHF.